A single sample gave rise to the 18 T cell receptor beta chains below, sequenced in a study of Graves' ophthalmopathy and Graves' hyperthyroidism (dated by TCRdb to 2016 to 2018). The sample was run on an Illumina HiSeq 2000. TCR beta CDR3 regions were amplified from RNA transcripts for repertoire sequencing. The first round was an RT-PCR using HTBI primers with the Qiagen OneStep RT-PCR kit, and this first round was followed by a second-round multiplex PCR, then size selection and purification. The public reads were reprocessed in TCRdb via fastp at Q25 and MiXCR, keeping in-frame beta chains. One record per CDR3 amino acid sequence lists the most common genes and DNA. For this sample there are roughly 610,000 distinct CDR3 sequences; about a fifth appear just once. Approximately 7% of the sample goes to the ten largest clones. Sequencing input: peripheral blood. The source of these receptors is a woman between 18 and 29 years old with stable Graves' hyperthyroidism. Some clones in this sample may be carry-over from other donors' samples. Donor details come from another sample of the same person, matched by shared clones.

At least ten counts were recorded for this clonotype. V is TRBV19 and J is TRBJ1-2; no reliable D call. CDR3 size: 16 residues. V lost 5 bases, J lost 5 bases, and 21 bases lay in between. Germline CDR1 reads LNHDA; CDR2 reads SQIVND (reference sequence). The CDR3 protein is CASSPSILGELYGYTF. CDR3 nucleotides: TGTGCCAGTAGTCCCTCGATACTCGGGGAGTTGTATGGCTACACCTTC.

Note on this clonotype: This CDR3 is missing its conserved last phenylalanine or tryptophan, likely due to a read error. V is TRBV7-9 and J is TRBJ2-7; no definite D call. V lost 4 bases and J lost 7, with 8 bases in between. Germline V gene sequence: CDR1 SEHNR, CDR2 FQNEAQ (reference sequence). The CDR3 is 11 amino acids. The CDR3 protein is CASSSIGEQYS. The CDR3 nucleotides are TGTGCCAGCAGCTCCATAGGGGAGCAGTACTCC.

At least ten counts were recorded for this clonotype. The chain links TRBV4-1 to TRBJ2-7; D is undetermined. This CDR3 is 15 amino acids long. Trimming cost V 0 bases and J 5 bases, with 14 bases left between them. Per the germline V gene, CDR1 is MGHRA and CDR2 is YSYEKL. The CDR3 loop reads CASSQERLSRDEQYF. The CDR3 DNA is TGCGCCAGCAGCCAAGAGAGGTTGTCTCGGGACGAGCAGTACTTC.

This clonotype was found many times. The chain joins TRBV12-3 or TRBV12-4 to TRBJ1-1, with unresolved D. The V end was cut by 1 base, the J end by 1 base, with 7 bases between. This CDR3 has 14 residues. The CDR3 reads CASSLGVANTEAFF. The CDR3 DNA reads TGTGCCAGCAGTTTAGGCGTTGCGAACACTGAAGCTTTCTTT.

This clonotype was counted many times. The chain employs TRBV9 and TRBJ1-1; tentative D call: TRBD1 (6 bases). CDR3 length: 15 amino acids. V was cut by 2 bases and J by 3 bases, with 14 bases left in between. Per germline, CDR1 SGDLS and CDR2 YYNGEE. The CDR3 DNA sequence: TGTGCCAGCAGCGTGAGGGGGGGGAGGTACACTGAAGCTTTCTTT. It is translated as CASSVRGGRYTEAFF.

This rearrangement joins TRBV20-1 to TRBJ2-5, with 8 bases lining up with TRBD2. The junction had 6 bases not matched to a gene; V was cut back by 6 bases and J by 3 bases. Germline V gene data show CDR1 as DFQATT and CDR2 as SNEGSKA (reference sequence). CDR3 length: 13 amino acids. The CDR3 region is CSADSGAKETQYF. CDR3 DNA: TGCAGTGCAGATAGCGGGGCTAAAGAGACCCAGTACTTC.

Many counts were recorded for this clonotype. This chain connects TRBV4-1 to TRBJ1-1; tentative D call: TRBD1 (6 bases). Per germline, CDR1 MGHRA and CDR2 YSYEKL. V was clipped by 1 base and J by 5 bases, with 11 bases between them. CDR3 length equals 14 residues. CDR3 sequence reads: CASSQGRGGTEAFF. The CDR3 coding sequence is TGCGCCAGCAGCCAAGGCAGGGGTGGGACTGAAGCTTTCTTT.

This clonotype has just a few counts. V usage is TRBV18 and J usage is TRBJ1-1; TRBD1 agrees at 8 bases. Germline V gene data show CDR1 as KGHSH and CDR2 as LQKENI. This CDR3 spans 13 amino acids. V lost 7 bases and J lost 5; bases outside the gene matches: 6. CDR3 sequence: CASCADRETEAFF. The CDR3 DNA sequence: TGTGCCAGCTGCGCGGACAGGGAGACTGAAGCTTTCTTT.

This clonotype was counted at least ten times. V gene TRBV12-3 or TRBV12-4 combines with J gene TRBJ1-2, with D possibly matching TRBD1 (5 bases). V lost 0 bases, J lost 4 bases, and 15 bases lay in between. This CDR3 has 16 residues. CDR3 sequence: CASSLAPGGTGYGYTF. The CDR3 bases are TGTGCCAGCAGTTTAGCACCCGGGGGGACTGGCTATGGCTACACCTTC.

The J gene is TRBJ1-5, the V gene TRBV10-3; TRBD1 aligns across 9 bases. This CDR3 is built from 16 residues. Germline V lookup: CDR1 ENHRY, CDR2 SYGVKD. V trimming: 6 bases; J trimming: 6 bases; junction bases outside the gene matches: 12. The DNA for the CDR3 is TGTGCCATCAGCCCCCAATACAGGGGGCAAGGTCAGCCCCAGCATTTT. This encodes CAISPQYRGQGQPQHF.

As for this clonotype: This may be a read error, as it is one base from a much larger clone. The genes are TRBV20-1 and TRBJ1-2; D remains ambiguous. The CDR3 spans 11 residues. CDR1 and CDR2 from the germline V gene are DFQATT and SNEGSKA (reference sequence). CDR3 sequence: CSATANYGYAF. The CDR3 DNA reads as TGCAGTGCTACAGCTAACTATGGCTACGCCTTC.

This clonotype came up a few times. This chain links TRBV4-3 with TRBJ1-2; 8 nucleotides line up with TRBD1. V trimming: 4 bases; J trimming: 7 bases; junction bases outside the gene matches: 17. The CDR3 sequence is 17 residues long. Per the germline V gene, CDR1 is LGHNA and CDR2 is YSLEER. The CDR3 DNA follows: TGCGCCAGCAGCCTTGGCGTTCAGGAAGGGACAGGCGGTGGCTACACCTTC. Its protein product is CASSLGVQEGTGGGYTF.

The J gene is TRBJ2-7, the V gene TRBV12-3 or TRBV12-4; a weak D match, TRBD1 (5 bases). There are 14 residues in the CDR3. V lost 5 bases, J lost 6 bases, and 17 bases lay in between. The CDR3 coding sequence is TGTGCCAGCAGTCTCCGAACGACAGCCCGCGAGCAGTACTTC. The encoded protein is CASSLRTTAREQYF.

Ten or more counts support this clonotype. The J gene is TRBJ2-4, the V gene TRBV7-2, with TRBD2 matching over 9 bases. Germline V lookup: CDR1 SGHTA, CDR2 FQGNSA. V was pared by 1 base and J by 6 bases, with 1 base of the junction left unmatched. This CDR3 has 14 amino acids. The CDR3 DNA reads as TGTGCCAGCAGCTTAGAAGCGGGAGGAAACATTCAGTACTTC. Its translation is CASSLEAGGNIQYF.

The chain recombines TRBV28 with TRBJ2-5; D may be TRBD2 (6 bases). Per germline, CDR1 MDHEN and CDR2 SYDVKM. There are 14 residues in the CDR3. Trimming stripped 3 bases from V and 4 bases from J, with 12 bases between. CDR3 protein: CASSFGPGGETQYF. CDR3 in DNA: TGTGCCAGCAGTTTCGGCCCCGGGGGAGAGACCCAGTACTTC.

This clonotype appeared many times. The chain carries TRBV6-5 and TRBJ1-5; unclear D gene. Germline CDR1 is MNHEY and CDR2 is SVGAGI. Trimming removed 6 bases at V and 2 bases at J, with 11 bases between. The length of the CDR3 is 14 residues. CDR3 in DNA: TGTGCCAGCAGCGGGCCTGGGGGCAATCAGCCCCAGCATTTT. Its translation: CASSGPGGNQPQHF.

On this clonotype: A much larger clonotype is one base distant, so this may be a read error. The chain combines TRBV29-1 with TRBJ1-5; D gene unclear. This CDR3 contains 13 residues. Looked up from germline, CDR1 is SQVTM and CDR2 is ANQGSEA. CDR3 residues: CIVEGGHNQPQHF. The CDR3 nucleotides read TGCATCGTTGAAGGAGGGCATAATCAGCCCCAGCATTTT.

This clonotype has a count of ten or more. J is TRBJ1-2 and V is TRBV5-1, with D tentatively TRBD1 (6 bases). There are 16 residues in the CDR3. Trimming stripped 6 bases from V and 2 bases from J, with 20 bases between. CDR1 is SGHRS, CDR2 YFSETQ, per germline. CDR3 protein: CASKQAYRALNYGYTF. The CDR3 nucleotides are TGCGCCAGCAAACAAGCGTACAGGGCCCTCAACTATGGCTACACCTTC.